Shown below are 15 T cell receptor beta chains from a single sample sequenced in a study of T-cell reconstitution after alpha-beta-depleted transplantation in children. Unique molecular identifiers featured in how the TCRbeta library was prepared. In TCRdb, the PCR reads were re-called with MiXCR into one record per CDR3 protein. The repertoire holds fewer than 700,000 distinct CDR3 sequences, under 25% seen once, with around 14% in the top ten. This specimen was PBMCs, mostly from graft donor cells, taken 360 days after TCRalphabeta/CD19-depleted stem cell transplant. The receptors come from a boy younger than two who had a stem cell transplant for acute myeloid leukemia, so the T cells may come from the graft donor.

V and J are TRBV7-2 and TRBJ1-6, with 7 bases fitting TRBD1. From germline, CDR1 is SGHTA and CDR2 FQGNSA. V was pared by 8 bases and J by 10 bases, with 8 bases of the junction left unmatched. CDR3 length equals 13 residues. CDR3 sequence reads: CASRDRVHSPLHF. CDR3 in DNA: TGTGCCAGCCGCGACAGGGTTCACTCACCCCTCCACTTT.

This clonotype was picked up many times. The chain combines TRBV20-1 with TRBJ1-4, with no clear D. Germline assignment: CDR1 DFQATT and CDR2 SNEGSKA (reference sequence). The CDR3 is made up of 14 amino acids. V gave up 3 bases and J gave up 0 bases, with 8 bases separating them. The CDR3 sequence is CSASSRATNEKLFF. Here the CDR3 DNA reads TGCAGTGCTAGCTCTAGAGCAACTAATGAAAAACTGTTTTTT.

The chain uses TRBV15 and TRBJ1-2; tentatively, D is TRBD1 (5 bases). The V end was cut by 3 bases, the J end by 4 bases, with 15 bases between. CDR1 and CDR2 (germline): LNHNV, YYDKDF (reference sequence). This CDR3 region has 15 residues. The CDR3 reads CATSRFRDGSYGYTF. DNA for the CDR3: TGTGCCACCAGCAGGTTTCGGGACGGGAGCTATGGCTACACCTTC.

The chain carries TRBV20-1 and TRBJ2-2, with no clear D. Germline lookup yields CDR1 DFQATT and CDR2 SNEGSKA (reference sequence). The CDR3 contains 13 residues. V shed 0 bases and J shed 4 bases, with 6 bases lying between them. The DNA for the CDR3 is TGCAGTGCTAGAGATTGGCGCACCGGGGAGCTGTTTTTT. Protein product: CSARDWRTGELFF.

This clonotype was observed at least ten times. The chain uses TRBV6-5 and TRBJ1-5; D is perhaps TRBD1 (5 bases). Looked up from germline, CDR1 is MNHEY and CDR2 is SVGAGI. The CDR3 runs 13 residues. V was cut by 6 bases and J by 4 bases, with 10 bases left in between. CDR3 sequence (DNA): TGTGCCAGCAGCAAGCAGGGTAATCAGCCCCAGCATTTT. Amino acids: CASSKQGNQPQHF.

This clonotype has at least ten counts. The genes are TRBV20-1 and TRBJ1-1, with D possibly being TRBD1 (6 bases). The CDR3 totals 11 residues. CDR1 is DFQATT and CDR2 is SNEGSKA in the germline V gene (reference sequence). V was cut by 5 bases and J by 6 bases, with 10 bases left in between. The CDR3 sequence: CSAPRTAEAFF. The CDR3, as DNA: TGCAGTGCTCCAAGGACAGCTGAAGCTTTCTTT.

This clonotype was seen only a few times. The chain joins TRBV25-1 to TRBJ2-7, with TRBD1 matching 9 bases. The CDR3 is 11 amino acids. The germline CDR1 and CDR2 sequences are MGHDK and SYGVNS. V lost 4 bases, J lost 13 bases, and 5 bases stayed unmatched. Here the CDR3 DNA reads TGTGCCAGCAGTGGAGGACAGGGGTACTACTTC. It yields the protein CASSGGQGYYF.

This clonotype was seen a handful of times. In nucleotides, the CDR3 is TGTGCCAGCGCCGAGGAACGGCAGGCCTACGAGCAGTACGTC. Translating gives CASAEERQAYEQYV. The J gene is TRBJ2-7, the V gene TRBV5-5; D not certain. V was shortened by 7 bases and J by 2 bases, with 16 bases between the two germline ends. The CDR3 sequence is 14 residues long. Germline V gene lookup returns CDR1 SGHKS and CDR2 YYEKEE (reference sequence).

The chain is built from TRBV20-1 and TRBJ2-7; D gene ambiguous. Germline V gene sequence: CDR1 DFQATT, CDR2 SNEGSKA (reference sequence). CDR3 length: 12 amino acids. With 3 bases removed from V and 5 bases from J, the gap between germline ends came to 11 bases. The CDR3 spells CSASPVRNEQYF. CDR3 coding DNA: TGCAGTGCTAGTCCCGTTCGTAACGAGCAGTACTTC.

V and J are TRBV15 and TRBJ2-1; no clear D. The CDR3 has 13 residues. The germline V and J ends were trimmed by 0 bases and 6 bases, with 6 bases remaining between them. Germline CDR1 LNHNV, CDR2 YYDKDF (reference sequence). The CDR3 is CATSRDQGNEQFF. The CDR3 coding sequence is TGTGCCACCAGCAGAGATCAAGGCAATGAGCAGTTCTTC.

The chain couples TRBV5-4 to TRBJ2-6; TRBD1 aligns across 7 bases. CDR1 and CDR2 from the germline V gene are SGHNT and YYREEE (reference sequence). CDR3 length: 19 residues. V gave up 1 base and J gave up 2 bases; unmatched junction bases: 12. For the CDR3, the DNA is TGTGCCAGCAGCTTGAAACAGGGGAATCCGAAGGCTGGGGCCAACGTCCTGACTTTC. Protein product: CASSLKQGNPKAGANVLTF.

There are a few counts of this clonotype. This chain joins TRBV29-1 and TRBJ1-5, with D hard to call. This CDR3 contains 13 residues. The V gene's germline CDR1 is SQVTM and CDR2 ANQGSEA. V lost 4 bases and J 3 bases, leaving 10 bases between the germline ends. CDR3 sequence reads: CSVVAEANQPQHF. DNA for the CDR3: TGCAGCGTTGTGGCCGAGGCCAATCAGCCCCAGCATTTT.

This clonotype was detected many times. This chain uses TRBV7-9 with TRBJ2-1; 8 bases match TRBD2. Unmatched junction bases numbered 5, after V lost 1 base and J lost 3 bases. Germline assignment: CDR1 SEHNR and CDR2 FQNEAQ (reference sequence). This CDR3 region has 16 residues. Here the CDR3 DNA reads TGTGCCAGCAGCTTAGAATGGCGGGGGGACTACAATGAGCAGTTCTTC. Translation gives CASSLEWRGDYNEQFF.

The rearrangement links TRBV24-1 to TRBJ2-3, with D perhaps TRBD1 or TRBD2 (5 bases each). Trimming left V 9 bases short and J 3 bases short, with 12 bases between. CDR1 is KGHDR and CDR2 is SFDVKD in the germline V gene. This CDR3 is 13 amino acids long. CDR3 region: CATGGEGTDTQYF. The DNA of the CDR3 is TGTGCCACCGGAGGAGAGGGGACAGATACGCAGTATTTT.

In this sample, this clonotype turned up a few times. This chain links TRBV6-2 or TRBV6-3 with TRBJ2-7; either TRBD1 or TRBD2 may fit D (5 bases each). The CDR3 consists of 16 residues. CDR1 and CDR2 from the germline V gene are MNHEY and SVGEGT. V shed 4 bases and J shed 5 bases, with 21 bases lying between them. The CDR3 nucleotides are TGTGCCAGCAGTTTCCCCTCCACCGGGACGCCCCACGAGCAGTACTTC. It specifies CASSFPSTGTPHEQYF.